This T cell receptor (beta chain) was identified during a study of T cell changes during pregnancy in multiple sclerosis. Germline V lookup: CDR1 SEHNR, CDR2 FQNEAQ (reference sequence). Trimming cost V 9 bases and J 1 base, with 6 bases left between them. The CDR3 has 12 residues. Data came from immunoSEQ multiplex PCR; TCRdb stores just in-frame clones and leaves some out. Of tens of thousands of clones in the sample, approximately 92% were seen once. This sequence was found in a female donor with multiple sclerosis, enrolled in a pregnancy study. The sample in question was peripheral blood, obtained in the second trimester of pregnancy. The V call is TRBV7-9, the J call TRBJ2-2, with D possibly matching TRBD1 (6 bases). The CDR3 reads CARTGNTGELFF. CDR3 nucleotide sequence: TGTGCCAGGACAGGGAACACCGGGGAGCTGTTTTTT.